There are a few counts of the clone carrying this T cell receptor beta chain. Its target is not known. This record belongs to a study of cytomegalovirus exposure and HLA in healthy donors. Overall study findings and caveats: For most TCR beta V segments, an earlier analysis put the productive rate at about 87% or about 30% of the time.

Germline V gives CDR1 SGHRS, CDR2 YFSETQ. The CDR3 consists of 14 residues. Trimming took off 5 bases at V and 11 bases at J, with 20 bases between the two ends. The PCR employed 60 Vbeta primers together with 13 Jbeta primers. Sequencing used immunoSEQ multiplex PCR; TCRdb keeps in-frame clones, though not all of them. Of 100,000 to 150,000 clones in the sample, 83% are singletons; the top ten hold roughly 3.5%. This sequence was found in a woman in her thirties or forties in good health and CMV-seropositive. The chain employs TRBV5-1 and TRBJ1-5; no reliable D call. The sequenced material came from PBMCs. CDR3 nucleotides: TGCGCCAGCAGTTATTCTGCGAGGGCGTCAGCCCAGCATTTT. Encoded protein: CASSYSARASAQHF.